Below, 26 T cell receptor beta chains from the same sample are listed, as sequenced in a study of cytomegalovirus exposure and HLA in healthy donors. 13 Jbeta primers and 60 Vbeta primers were used for the PCR. Produced via immunoSEQ multiplex PCR; TCRdb's table is partial and in-frame only. This table has about 110,000 clones, around 85% appearing once. Specimen: PBMCs. The receptors were gathered from a man younger than 40 in good health and CMV-seropositive.

The gene calls are TRBV6-5 and TRBJ1-2; 9 bases map to TRBD1. Germline CDR1 reads MNHEY; CDR2 reads SVGAGI. The CDR3 runs 14 residues. With V trimmed by 7 bases and J by 2 bases, 5 bases remained unmatched. CDR3 sequence reads: CASTPGQGNYGYTF. CDR3 DNA: TGTGCCAGCACTCCGGGACAGGGAAACTATGGCTACACCTTC.

V is TRBV2 and J is TRBJ2-1; TRBD1 aligns across 7 bases. Unmatched junction bases numbered 4, after V lost 1 base and J lost 4 bases. Germline-derived CDR1 and CDR2 are SNHLY and FYNNEI. The CDR3 has 15 residues. CDR3 loop: CASSEDRGRYNEQFF. In DNA form, the CDR3 reads TGTGCCAGCAGTGAAGACAGGGGCCGGTACAATGAGCAGTTCTTC.

V and J are TRBV30 and TRBJ2-1, with D tentatively TRBD1 (6 bases). This CDR3 spans 14 amino acids. V was clipped by 2 bases and J by 4 bases, with 12 bases between them. Germline lookup yields CDR1 GTSNPN and CDR2 SVGIG (reference sequence). The CDR3: CAWSPGTQYNEQFF. CDR3 in DNA: TGTGCCTGGAGTCCCGGGACACAATACAATGAGCAGTTCTTC.

The CDR3 here is CASSLGTRSGEQFF. CDR3 coding DNA: TGTGCCAGCAGCTTGGGGACTAGATCGGGAGAGCAGTTCTTC. The gene calls are TRBV9 and TRBJ2-1, with TRBD2 identical over 8 bases. Per the germline V gene, CDR1 is SGDLS and CDR2 is YYNGEE. The V and J ends lost 4 bases and 10 bases, in that order; junction bases with no gene match: 10. CDR3 length: 14 amino acids. Variable domain in full (rest from reference TRBV9 and TRBJ2-1): DSGVTQTPKHLITATGQRVTLRCSPRSGDLSVYWYQQSLDQGLQFLIQYYNGEERAKGNILERFSAQQFPDLHSELNLSSLELGDSALYFCASSLGTRSGEQFFGPGTRLTVL.

J is TRBJ2-2 and V is TRBV5-5, with 11 bases that match TRBD2. V gave up 0 bases and J gave up 1 base; unmatched junction bases: 8. The CDR3 is 19 amino acids. In germline, CDR1 is SGHKS, CDR2 YYEKEE (reference sequence). CDR3 amino acids: CASSLDSGGAGWNTGELFF. CDR3 bases: TGTGCCAGCAGCTTGGATAGCGGGGGGGCAGGATGGAACACCGGGGAGCTGTTTTTT.

The chain has TRBV7-2 and TRBJ1-1; 11 bases are a match to TRBD1. Trimming at V came to 5 bases and at J to 4 bases, leaving 3 bases not matched to a gene. Germline CDR1 SGHTA, CDR2 FQGNSA. The CDR3 extends over 14 amino acids. CDR3 DNA sequence: TGTGCCAGCAGCCGGGACAGGGGGATCACTGAAGCTTTCTTT. Encoded protein: CASSRDRGITEAFF.

The chain carries TRBV11-2 and TRBJ2-7; 16 bases are a match to TRBD2. The CDR3 extends over 15 amino acids. V lost 7 bases and J lost 5; bases outside the gene matches: 5. Germline assignment: CDR1 SGHAT and CDR2 FQNNGV. The CDR3 sequence: CASTPGLAGGDEQYF. CDR3 DNA: TGTGCCAGCACCCCGGGACTAGCGGGGGGGGACGAGCAGTACTTC.

This clone was recorded only once. V and J are TRBV5-1 and TRBJ2-5; D perhaps matches TRBD1 (7 bases). The CDR3 totals 14 residues. Deletions cut 0 bases from V and 4 bases from J, with 10 bases between. Germline CDR1 is SGHRS and CDR2 is YFSETQ. The CDR3 here is CASSLDRGGETQYF. In DNA form, the CDR3 reads TGCGCCAGCAGCTTGGACAGGGGAGGAGAGACCCAGTACTTC.

This chain links TRBV5-5 with TRBJ1-5, with D maybe TRBD1 (6 bases). V lost 3 bases and J 4 bases, leaving 20 bases between the germline ends. There are 17 residues in the CDR3. The germline V gene encodes CDR1 SGHKS and CDR2 YYEKEE (reference sequence). CDR3: CASSWEVSTGQNQPQHF. CDR3 coding DNA: TGTGCCAGCAGCTGGGAAGTAAGTACGGGACAAAATCAGCCCCAGCATTTT.

The chain has TRBV19 and TRBJ2-1, with D unresolved. The CDR3 extends over 15 amino acids. In germline, CDR1 is LNHDA, CDR2 SQIVND (reference sequence). Trimming pared 3 bases from V and 3 bases from J, leaving 12 bases between. CDR3 nucleotide sequence: TGTGCCAGTAGTATGGCAGGTGGTTTCTACAATGAGCAGTTCTTC. This sequence encodes CASSMAGGFYNEQFF.

This chain's CDR3 is CASSAERGPVIGELFF. The CDR3 DNA reads as TGCGCCAGCAGTGCAGAGCGGGGGCCCGTGATCGGGGAGCTGTTTTTT. V is TRBV10-1 and J is TRBJ2-2; 8 nucleotides line up with TRBD2. V was clipped by 4 bases and J by 7 bases; unmatched bases: 11. The CDR3 length is 16 residues. Germline CDR1 and CDR2: WNHNN and SYGVQD (reference sequence).

For the CDR3, the DNA is TGTGCCAGCAGTGATTACAGGGGTATGAACACTGAAGCTTTCTTT. Translation gives CASSDYRGMNTEAFF. The chain is built from TRBV6-1 and TRBJ1-1, with TRBD1 matching over 7 bases. From germline, CDR1 is MNHNS and CDR2 SASEGT. Trimming took 3 bases from V and 0 from J; bases not matched to a gene: 4. This CDR3 is built from 15 residues.

This chain links TRBV5-4 with TRBJ2-5; 12 positions agree with TRBD2. The V gene end was trimmed by 0 bases and the J gene end by 3 bases; junction bases not matched to a gene: 6. CDR3 length: 17 amino acids. Germline lookup yields CDR1 SGHNT and CDR2 YYREEE (reference sequence). The CDR3 here is CASSLVLAGGAKETQYF. The CDR3 DNA follows: TGTGCCAGCAGCTTGGTACTAGCGGGGGGCGCCAAAGAGACCCAGTACTTC.

The genes are TRBV28 and TRBJ2-3; 7 bases line up with TRBD2. This CDR3 contains 16 residues. The V and J ends lost 4 bases and 2 bases, in that order; junction bases with no gene match: 9. Germline CDR1 MDHEN, CDR2 SYDVKM. The CDR3 nucleotides are TGTGCCAGCAGTTCCCCGGGGAGCGGGGACACAGATACGCAGTATTTT. Residues: CASSSPGSGDTDTQYF.

This clone was detected once. The V call is TRBV19, the J call TRBJ2-1; D not certain. V lost 5 bases and J 4 bases, leaving 9 bases between the germline ends. CDR1 and CDR2 from the germline V gene are LNHDA and SQIVND (reference sequence). This CDR3 has 13 residues. CDR3 region: CASSGPGYNEQFF. In DNA form, the CDR3 reads TGTGCCAGTAGTGGGCCCGGATACAATGAGCAGTTCTTC. Variable domain in full (rest from reference TRBV19 and TRBJ2-1): DGGITQSPKYLFRKEGQNVTLSCEQNLNHDAMYWYRQDPGQGLRLIYYSQIVNDFQKGDIAEGYSVSREKKESFPLTVTSAQKNPTAFYLCASSGPGYNEQFFGPGTRLTVL.

The V and J genes are TRBV4-1 and TRBJ1-2; D is unclear. Deletions cut 1 base from V and 3 bases from J, with 9 bases between. The CDR3 length is 14 residues. Germline assignment: CDR1 MGHRA and CDR2 YSYEKL. The CDR3 DNA reads TGCGCCAGCAGCCAAGTAATCCCGGACTATGGCTACACCTTC. This encodes CASSQVIPDYGYTF.

This clone was counted a few times. The gene calls are TRBV4-1 and TRBJ2-3, with 9 bases lining up with TRBD1. J lost 3 bases, V lost 4 bases, and 5 bases had no gene match. The CDR3 totals 15 residues. In germline, CDR1 is MGHRA, CDR2 YSYEKL. The CDR3 DNA reads TGCGCCAGCAGCCGATCGGGACAGGGAACAGATACGCAGTATTTT. Its translation is CASSRSGQGTDTQYF.

The genes are TRBV19 and TRBJ2-3; 8 nucleotides agree with TRBD2. After removal of 4 bases from V and 4 bases from J, the junction contained 10 bases not matched to a gene. CDR1 and CDR2 from the germline V gene are LNHDA and SQIVND (reference sequence). The CDR3 spans 16 residues. The CDR3 DNA reads as TGTGCCAGTAGTAGAGTTGGACTAGCAAAGGCAGATACGCAGTATTTT. Protein product: CASSRVGLAKADTQYF. Looking up the rest from reference TRBV19 and TRBJ2-3 gives the full variable domain: DGGITQSPKYLFRKEGQNVTLSCEQNLNHDAMYWYRQDPGQGLRLIYYSQIVNDFQKGDIAEGYSVSREKKESFPLTVTSAQKNPTAFYLCASSRVGLAKADTQYFGPGTRLTVL.

The rearrangement uses TRBV5-6 and TRBJ2-7; D is undetermined. The CDR3 length is 18 residues. V gave up 2 bases and J gave up 0 bases, with 21 bases separating them. Germline CDR1 SGHDT, CDR2 YYEEEE. Written as DNA, the CDR3 is TGTGCCAGCAGCTTCGGGTCTCCACTCTTACCTCACTCCTACGAGCAGTACTTC. Translating it yields CASSFGSPLLPHSYEQYF. The full variable domain, rest sourced from reference TRBV5-6 and TRBJ2-7, is DAGVTQSPTHLIKTRGQQVTLRCSPKSGHDTVSWYQQALGQGPQFIFQYYEEEERQRGNFPDRFSGHQFPNYSSELNVNALLLGDSALYLCASSFGSPLLPHSYEQYFGPGTRLTVT.

The chain combines TRBV28 with TRBJ2-7; 15 bases are shared with TRBD2. The trim removed 6 bases at V and 2 bases at J, leaving 8 bases unmatched. Germline CDR1 reads MDHEN; CDR2 reads SYDVKM. The CDR3 spans 17 residues. The CDR3 sequence is CASSWRTSGGAAYEQYF. CDR3 bases: TGTGCCAGCAGCTGGCGGACTAGCGGGGGGGCGGCCTACGAGCAGTACTTC.

This rearrangement joins TRBV19 to TRBJ2-3; no clear D gene. This CDR3 has 14 residues. Trimming took 2 bases from V and 2 from J, leaving 8 bases between them. In germline, CDR1 is LNHDA, CDR2 SQIVND (reference sequence). CDR3 residues: CASSIKAFTDTQYF. CDR3 nucleotides: TGTGCCAGTAGTATAAAAGCGTTCACAGATACGCAGTATTTT.

The chain uses TRBV9 and TRBJ2-3; D possibly corresponds to TRBD1 (5 bases). Germline V CDR1 and CDR2: SGDLS, YYNGEE. The length of the CDR3 is 15 residues. V was cut by 3 bases and J by 7 bases, with 18 bases left in between. The CDR3 DNA follows: TGTGCCAGCAGCGCCCTCGTTTGGGGCAGCCATACGCAGTATTTT. Its protein product is CASSALVWGSHTQYF.

This rearrangement joins TRBV27 to TRBJ2-7; 9 bases line up with TRBD1. J lost 2 bases, V lost 2 bases, and 7 bases had no gene match. This CDR3 has 16 residues. Germline V gene lookup returns CDR1 MNHEY and CDR2 SMNVEV (reference sequence). This chain's CDR3 is CASSLIGTGPPYEQYF. The CDR3 DNA sequence: TGTGCCAGCAGTTTAATCGGGACAGGGCCCCCCTACGAGCAGTACTTC.

This clone has just one count. This chain joins TRBV19 and TRBJ2-7; 9 bases line up with TRBD1. The germline V gene encodes CDR1 LNHDA and CDR2 SQIVND (reference sequence). Trimming cost V 6 bases and J 3 bases; bases outside gene matches: 3. The CDR3 contains 13 residues. CDR3 in DNA: TGTGCCAGTAGGACAGGGGGGGACTACGAGCAGTACTTC. It specifies CASRTGGDYEQYF.

The chain carries TRBV11-2 and TRBJ1-2; TRBD1 aligns across 9 bases. J gave up 1 base and V 4 bases, and 7 bases lay outside the gene matches. CDR3 length: 16 residues. Germline CDR1 SGHAT, CDR2 FQNNGV. In nucleotides, the CDR3 is TGTGCCAGCAGCTCGCCAAGGGGACAGGGTAACTATGGCTACACCTTC. It yields the protein CASSSPRGQGNYGYTF. The full variable domain, completed using reference TRBV11-2 and TRBJ1-2, is EAGVAQSPRYKIIEKRQSVAFWCNPISGHATLYWYQQILGQGPKLLIQFQNNGVVDDSQLPKDRFSAERLKGVDSTLKIQPAKLEDSAVYLCASSSPRGQGNYGYTFGSGTRLTVV.

The chain links TRBV9 to TRBJ2-3; 12 nucleotides agree with TRBD1. Germline V gives CDR1 SGDLS, CDR2 YYNGEE. The CDR3 contains 15 residues. Trimming cost V 3 bases and J 5 bases; bases outside gene matches: 4. In DNA form, the CDR3 reads TGTGCCAGCAGCGCGGGACAGGGGGCAATAGATACGCAGTATTTT. It is translated as CASSAGQGAIDTQYF.